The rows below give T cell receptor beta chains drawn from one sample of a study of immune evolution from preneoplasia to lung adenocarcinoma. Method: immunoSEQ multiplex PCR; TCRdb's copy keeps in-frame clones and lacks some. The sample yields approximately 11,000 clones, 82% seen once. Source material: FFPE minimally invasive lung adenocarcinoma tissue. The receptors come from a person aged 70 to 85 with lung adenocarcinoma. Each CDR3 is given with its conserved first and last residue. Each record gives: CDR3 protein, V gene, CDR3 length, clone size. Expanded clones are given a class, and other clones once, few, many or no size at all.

CASSPAGNTDTQYF TRBV10-1 14 .
CSVGLRQGESEQFF TRBV29-1 14 .
CASSPTGEDEQYF TRBV6-5 13 once
CASSPQPGLQETQYF TRBV7-6 15 .
CASSRDSQETQYF TRBV28 13 .
CASSSLMGGTEAFF TRBV5-1 14 .
CATSRGQGVGEQYF TRBV15 14 once
CASSLRGSYNEQFF TRBV6-6 14 .
CASSAGTGGGYTF TRBV7-2 13 once
CASSRGPEGEQYF TRBV6-1 13 .
CASSGLAASTDTQYF TRBV7-2 15 .
CASSLPGGQGTDGYTF TRBV5-1 16 .
CASSLRGQDYEQYF TRBV5-4 14 .
CASSSTGGDSYEQYF TRBV7-9 15 few
CASSWLGWHGYTF TRBV25-1 13 once
CASSAAGQLNQPQHF TRBV9 15 .
CASSLLYEPGGSSGANVLTF TRBV28 20 .
CASSLTAPSGQETQYF TRBV7-3 16 few
CASSQHARAEQYF TRBV14 13 .
CASSEDTDTDTQYF TRBV6-1 14 .
CASSLVGRNSPSYGYTF TRBV5-1 17 few
CASSFTGRGEKLFF TRBV28 14 few
CASSLIGTRGSETQYF TRBV7-9 16 .
CASSPGTALIANYGYTF TRBV28 17 once
CASSQDPTAYNSPLHF TRBV4-1 16 .
CASSYSGNQETQYF TRBV6-5 14 .
CSASEGNEQYF TRBV20-1 11 .